These 7 T cell receptor beta chains were all obtained from the same sample, sequenced in a study of early T cells in non-severe SARS-CoV-2 infection. TCRdb analysed the 5' RACE reads with MiXCR anew, one entry per CDR3 protein. This sample has approximately 77,000 distinct CDR3 sequences, with approximately 12% found just once. This material consisted of whole blood, taken at baseline. The receptor source for this set is an adult who was a healthcare worker with PCR-confirmed SARS-CoV-2 infection or an uninfected control (not recorded which). The donor label of this sample is uncertain.

This clonotype was picked up a small number of times. This chain connects TRBV18 to TRBJ2-3; 7 bases map to TRBD1. The CDR3 runs to 15 residues. V lost 0 bases to trimming and J lost 4 bases; unmatched junction nucleotides: 4. Germline loops: CDR1 KGHSH, CDR2 LQKENI. The CDR3 nucleotides read TGTGCCAGCTCACCACCGCACAGGGGATCAGATACGCAGTATTTT. This sequence encodes CASSPPHRGSDTQYF.

This clonotype occurred many times. The chain carries TRBV20-1 and TRBJ2-1, with 11 nucleotides matching TRBD2. The V segment lost 1 base and the J segment 6 bases; nucleotides outside the gene matches: 2. Germline V gives CDR1 DFQATT, CDR2 SNEGSKA (reference sequence). The CDR3 consists of 14 residues. The CDR3 bases are TGCAGTGCTAGAGTACTAGCGGGAGCCAATGAGCAGTTCTTC. Protein sequence: CSARVLAGANEQFF.

This clonotype has a count of ten or more. This chain links TRBV7-3 with TRBJ1-1; 8 bases are a match to TRBD1. Germline CDR1 reads SGHTA; CDR2 reads FQGTGA. Trimming took 4 bases from V and 1 from J; bases not matched to a gene: 2. The CDR3 sequence is 14 residues long. The CDR3 region is CASSSGTGNTEAFF. CDR3 bases: TGTGCCAGCAGCTCCGGGACAGGGAACACTGAAGCTTTCTTT. The whole variable domain, filled in from reference TRBV7-3 and TRBJ1-1, reads GAGVSQTPSNKVTEKGKYVELRCDPISGHTALYWYRQSLGQGPEFLIYFQGTGAADDSGLPNDRFFAVRPEGSVSTLKIQRTERGDSAVYLCASSSGTGNTEAFFGQGTRLTVV.

This clonotype was seen ten or more times. The chain carries TRBV20-1 and TRBJ2-7, with D perhaps assigned TRBD1 or TRBD2 (5 bases each). CDR1 DFQATT and CDR2 SNEGSKA come from the germline V gene (reference sequence). This CDR3 is 15 amino acids long. The ends were cut back, 3 bases at V and 2 bases at J, with 17 bases in the middle. In DNA form, the CDR3 reads TGCAGTGCTAGGGGACGTACGAACGACCCCTACGAGCAGTACTTC. Its protein is CSARGRTNDPYEQYF.

The CDR3 nucleotides read TGCGCCAGCAGTGAGTCAGTGTTGACTAGACACCAAGGGAAAGAGACCCAGTACTTC. Protein: CASSESVLTRHQGKETQYF. The chain combines TRBV10-2 with TRBJ2-5; possibly TRBD2 for D (6 bases). Trimming shortened V by 0 bases and J by 3 bases, and 23 bases separated the two germline ends. The CDR3 runs to 19 residues. Germline V gene sequence: CDR1 WSHSY, CDR2 SAAADI.

V is TRBV5-1 and J is TRBJ1-1; 7 positions agree with TRBD1. Germline trimming cut 4 bases from V and 3 bases from J; bases unmatched to any gene: 6. This CDR3 region has 14 residues. Germline V lookup: CDR1 SGHRS, CDR2 YFSETQ. The CDR3 DNA sequence: TGCGCCAGCAGCGAGAAGGGGGCGGACACTGAAGCTTTCTTT. Its translation is CASSEKGADTEAFF.

This chain uses TRBV12-5 with TRBJ2-7, with 7 bases fitting TRBD2. CDR1 LGHNT and CDR2 FRNRAP come from the germline V gene. J was trimmed by 5 bases and V by 6 bases; bases with no gene match: 7. CDR3 length: 13 residues. The CDR3 nucleotides are TGTGCTAGTGGCTGGGAGGGCCTCAACGAGCAGTACTTC. Encoded protein: CASGWEGLNEQYF.